The 24 T cell receptor beta chains presented below share a single source sample, sequenced in a study of identical twins' blood T cells (dated by TCRdb to the early 2010s). Receptor amplification or capture employed 5' RACE. Data came from an Illumina Genome Analyzer IIx. TCRdb reprocessed the public reads (quality trimming at Q25 with fastp, clone calling with MiXCR) and kept in-frame beta chains. Rows are combined by CDR3 protein, so each entry shows the most common genes and DNA. Present in this sample are hundreds of thousands of distinct CDR3 sequences, about 28% of which were seen just once. The ten largest clones take up about 6% of the sample. The sequenced material came from PBMCs. Receptors originate from a woman aged 18-49 years in good health.

The CDR3 loop reads CASSGGNNQPQHF. The CDR3 DNA reads TGTGCCAGCAGTGGGGGAAACAATCAGCCCCAGCATTTT. This chain uses TRBV2 with TRBJ1-5; D is unresolved. This CDR3 contains 13 residues. Trimming removed 4 bases at V and 3 bases at J, with 7 bases between. Germline V CDR1 and CDR2: SNHLY, FYNNEI.

The gene calls are TRBV4-2 and TRBJ1-2; D is perhaps TRBD1 (5 bases). The germline V gene has CDR1 LGHNA and CDR2 YNFKEQ. The CDR3 spans 14 residues. Trimming took 1 base from V and 3 from J, leaving 9 bases between them. CDR3 nucleotide sequence: TGTGCCAGCAGCCAAGGCCGGGACTACTATGGCTACACCTTC. Amino acids: CASSQGRDYYGYTF.

This clonotype was recorded a few times. The chain recombines TRBV12-3 or TRBV12-4 with TRBJ1-6; the match to TRBD1 covers 7 bases. Trimming cost V 6 bases and J 5 bases; bases outside gene matches: 10. There are 16 residues in the CDR3. CDR3 sequence (DNA): TGTGCCAGCAGGGAGATCTACAGGGGAAATAATTCACCCCTCCACTTT. This encodes CASREIYRGNNSPLHF.

This clonotype was detected many times. The gene calls are TRBV12-3 or TRBV12-4 and TRBJ1-1; D might be TRBD1 (6 bases). The CDR3 is made up of 12 amino acids. Trimming stripped 10 bases from V and 10 bases from J, with 19 bases between. The CDR3 region has the DNA TGTGCCACCTCCGAAGGGGGTACAAGAGCTTTCTTT. It codes for CATSEGGTRAFF.

This clonotype was counted only a few times. This chain uses TRBV20-1 with TRBJ2-1; TRBD2 agrees at 8 bases. Germline-derived CDR1 and CDR2 are DFQATT and SNEGSKA (reference sequence). The CDR3 length is 15 residues. The V segment lost 1 base and the J segment 8 bases; nucleotides outside the gene matches: 10. The CDR3 DNA sequence: TGCAGTGCTAGAGGTACTTCCGGGACTAGGGATGAGCAGTTCTTC. This gives the protein CSARGTSGTRDEQFF.

The genes are TRBV5-4 and TRBJ2-7, with 9 bases identical to TRBD1. CDR3 size: 15 residues. The J segment lost 5 bases and the V segment lost 4 bases, leaving 10 bases of the junction unmatched. The germline gives CDR1 SGHNT, CDR2 YYREEE (reference sequence). CDR3 amino acids: CASSLTGTGNDEQYF. In nucleotides, the CDR3 is TGTGCCAGCAGCCTTACCGGGACAGGGAACGACGAGCAGTACTTC.

About this clonotype: Given a much more abundant clone one base away, this may be a read error. This chain connects TRBV29-1 to TRBJ1-1; 7 bases are shared with TRBD1. CDR1 is SQVTM and CDR2 is ANQGSEA in the germline V gene. The CDR3 extends over 14 amino acids. CDR3 sequence (DNA): TGCGGCGTTCGCGGGACAGCTATGAACACTGAAGCTTTCTTT. It is translated as CGVRGTAMNTEAFF.

This clonotype was seen more than once but under ten times. The V gene is TRBV15, the J gene TRBJ1-5; no definite D call. The CDR3 contains 12 residues. The V gene's germline CDR1 is LNHNV and CDR2 YYDKDF (reference sequence). V shed 0 bases and J shed 8 bases, with 5 bases lying between them. Here the CDR3 DNA reads TGTGCCACCAGCAGAGATTCGGAGCCCCAGCATTTT. The encoded protein is CATSRDSEPQHF.

The V and J genes are TRBV20-1 and TRBJ2-7, with 7 bases that match TRBD1. V trimming: 0 bases; J trimming: 1 base; junction bases outside the gene matches: 12. This CDR3 is 17 amino acids long. The germline V gene has CDR1 DFQATT and CDR2 SNEGSKA (reference sequence). The CDR3 DNA sequence: TGCAGTGCTAGAGATCGTGGATGGGGACAGAAATCCTACGAGCAGTACTTC. Its protein product is CSARDRGWGQKSYEQYF.

This clonotype was picked up many times. The rearrangement joins TRBV5-1 to TRBJ1-3, with D uncertain. Trimming pared 0 bases from V and 0 bases from J, leaving 4 bases between. Germline lookup yields CDR1 SGHRS and CDR2 YFSETQ. This CDR3 comprises 14 residues. CDR3: CASSLGDSGNTIYF. The CDR3, as DNA: TGCGCCAGCAGCTTGGGGGACTCTGGAAACACCATATATTTT.

As concerns this clonotype: The junction does not match germline at one end; this may be a read error. The chain recombines TRBV20-1 with TRBJ2-1; 7 bases line up with TRBD1. The CDR3 consists of 17 residues. Germline CDR1 reads DFQATT; CDR2 reads SNEGSKA (reference sequence). CDR3 sequence (DNA): TGCAGTGCTAGAATCGCCGGCTCTTACAGGGGAAGTAATGAGCAGCTCTTC. Residues: CSARIAGSYRGSNEQLF.

This clonotype was counted between two and nine times. The chain employs TRBV20-1 and TRBJ1-5; D call uncertain. The CDR3 is 15 residues long. The germline V gene encodes CDR1 DFQATT and CDR2 SNEGSKA (reference sequence). The V and J ends lost 3 bases and 2 bases respectively, with 14 bases between them. The DNA of the CDR3 is TGCAGTGCTAGGGTGGGGAATTTGGGCAATCAGCCCCAGCATTTT. Amino acid sequence: CSARVGNLGNQPQHF.

This clonotype occurred many times. CDR3 in amino acids: CASERGQTSYNEQFF. CDR3 DNA: TGTGCTAGTGAGCGTGGGCAGACCTCCTACAATGAGCAGTTCTTC. The chain has TRBV12-5 and TRBJ2-1, with unresolved D. This CDR3 spans 15 amino acids. V was trimmed by 7 bases and J by 0 bases, leaving 13 bases between them. Looked up from germline, CDR1 is LGHNT and CDR2 is FRNRAP.

The V and J genes are TRBV6-2 or TRBV6-3 and TRBJ2-3; D unresolved. This CDR3 has 13 residues. Trimming took 2 bases from V and 5 from J, leaving 8 bases between them. Germline V gives CDR1 MNHEY, CDR2 SVGEGT. The CDR3 is CASSYPKGDTQYF. The DNA for the CDR3 is TGTGCCAGCAGTTACCCGAAAGGAGATACGCAGTATTTT.

This clonotype was recorded a few times. This chain connects TRBV11-2 to TRBJ2-2; D tentatively fits TRBD1 or TRBD2 (7 bases each). The CDR3 has 14 residues. V was pared by 2 bases and J by 5 bases, with 9 bases between. In germline, CDR1 is SGHAT, CDR2 FQNNGV. Written as DNA, the CDR3 is TGTGCCAGCAGCTTACAGGGGGGGACCGGGGAGCTGTTTTTT. This translates into CASSLQGGTGELFF.

V is TRBV9 and J is TRBJ1-1; D uncertain. The CDR3 sequence is 13 residues long. Germline CDR1 reads SGDLS; CDR2 reads YYNGEE. V was cut by 3 bases and J by 4 bases, with 10 bases left in between. The CDR3 DNA reads TGTGCCAGCAGCGCGGACCTCCTCACTGAAGCTTTCTTT. This encodes CASSADLLTEAFF.

The chain uses TRBV10-2 and TRBJ1-2; D unresolved. Germline CDR1 reads WSHSY; CDR2 reads SAAADI. V lost 4 bases and J lost 3, with 6 bases in between. The CDR3 has 12 amino acids. The CDR3 DNA reads TGCGCCAGCAGTGCCGGGTACTATGGCTACACCTTC. Its protein is CASSAGYYGYTF.

A few counts support this clonotype. The chain is built from TRBV21-1 and TRBJ2-7; TRBD1 was called by the table and not checked on the DNA. TRBV21-1 has pseudogene status. This CDR3 comprises 19 residues. CDR3 amino acids: CASSKDRPSNRGTSYEQYF. The CDR3 DNA sequence: TGTGCCAGCAGCAAAGATAGACCCTCCAACAGGGGAACTTCCTACGAGCAGTACTTC.

This clonotype turned up a few times. The J gene is TRBJ1-1, the V gene TRBV7-9, with TRBD1 matching 7 bases. J lost 0 bases, V lost 5 bases, and 6 bases had no gene match. This CDR3 region has 15 residues. In germline, CDR1 is SEHNR, CDR2 FQNEAQ (reference sequence). CDR3 DNA sequence: TGTGCCAGCAGCCGTCAAACAGGGGTGAACACTGAAGCTTTCTTT. It codes for CASSRQTGVNTEAFF.

The chain carries TRBV7-9 and TRBJ1-1; D is possibly TRBD1 (5 bases). V was trimmed by 4 bases and J by 4 bases, leaving 13 bases between them. Germline V lookup: CDR1 SEHNR, CDR2 FQNEAQ (reference sequence). CDR3 size: 14 residues. The CDR3 region has the DNA TGTGCCAGCAGCTCAGAATGGGGCGGCACTGAAGCTTTCTTT. Amino acid sequence: CASSSEWGGTEAFF.

This chain uses TRBV7-2 with TRBJ2-2; unclear D gene. The V gene's germline CDR1 is SGHTA and CDR2 FQGNSA. Trimming took 3 bases from V and 2 from J, leaving 7 bases between them. The CDR3 is 14 residues long. The CDR3 DNA follows: TGTGCCAGCAGCTTCAGAAGAAACACCGGGGAGCTGTTTTTT. Encoded protein: CASSFRRNTGELFF.

The chain's CDR3 is CASSPGSGTDTQYF. In DNA, the CDR3 is TGCGCCAGCAGCCCGGGCTCGGGCACAGATACGCAGTATTTT. The chain employs TRBV4-3 and TRBJ2-3; D uncertain. V lost 4 bases, J lost 1 base, and 9 bases lay in between. This CDR3 spans 14 amino acids. The germline gives CDR1 LGHNA, CDR2 YSLEER.

In this sample, this clonotype turned up a few times. The CDR3 region has the DNA TGCAGCGTTGAAGGGGGGTCCAGGGAACCTTTCTTT. Translated, it gives CSVEGGSREPFF. The gene calls are TRBV29-1 and TRBJ1-1, with a weak D call TRBD1 (5 bases). Trimming stripped 1 base from V and 12 bases from J, with 15 bases between. The CDR3 length is 12 residues. The V gene's germline CDR1 is SQVTM and CDR2 ANQGSEA.

The chain couples TRBV29-1 to TRBJ2-7; 7 bases are shared with TRBD1. V was clipped by 5 bases and J by 5 bases; unmatched bases: 3. This CDR3 has 11 residues. The germline CDR1 and CDR2 sequences are SQVTM and ANQGSEA. The CDR3 here is CSVYRGNEQYF. The CDR3 DNA reads as TGCAGCGTTTACAGGGGTAACGAGCAGTACTTC.